A single sample gave rise to the 15 T cell receptor beta chains below, sequenced in a study of blood T cell repertoires in COVID-19. Clones were sequenced by immunoSEQ multiplex PCR, and TCRdb holds only the in-frame ones, with some missing. This repertoire shows about 68,000 clones, about 74% found once; its top ten account for approximately 23%. Source material: peripheral blood. Receptors originate from a human donor in a cohort sampled during active COVID-19.

The V and J genes are TRBV29-1 and TRBJ2-3; D call uncertain. V was clipped by 6 bases and J by 0 bases, with 4 bases between them. The germline CDR1 and CDR2 sequences are SQVTM and ANQGSEA. This CDR3 contains 11 residues. The CDR3 bases are TGCAGCGTCCGGAGCACAGATACGCAGTATTTT. Encoded protein: CSVRSTDTQYF.

The sample holds a few counts of this clone. The chain couples TRBV7-9 to TRBJ2-2, with a weak D call TRBD1 (5 bases). Trimming took 5 bases from V and 6 from J, leaving 10 bases between them. CDR3 size: 13 residues. The germline V gene has CDR1 SEHNR and CDR2 FQNEAQ (reference sequence). For the CDR3, the DNA is TGTGCCAGCAGCCAACCACAGGCCGGGGAGCTGTTTTTT. It encodes CASSQPQAGELFF.

The chain joins TRBV4-1 to TRBJ1-4; D unclear. From germline, CDR1 is MGHRA and CDR2 YSYEKL. Trimming removed 2 bases from V and 5 bases from J, with 6 bases in between. This CDR3 has 13 residues. This chain's CDR3 is CASSQNGNEKLFF. The CDR3 nucleotides read TGCGCCAGCAGCCAAAACGGGAATGAAAAACTGTTTTTT.

In its sample, this clone was seen a few times. This rearrangement joins TRBV5-1 to TRBJ1-1; D uncertain. The CDR3 is 13 amino acids. V was trimmed by 0 bases and J by 1 base, leaving 4 bases between them. CDR1 and CDR2 from the germline V gene are SGHRS and YFSETQ. The chain's CDR3 is CASSLERNTEAFF. The CDR3, as DNA: TGCGCCAGCAGCTTGGAGAGGAACACTGAAGCTTTCTTT. Filled out from reference TRBV5-1 and TRBJ1-1, the complete variable domain reads KAGVTQTPRYLIKTRGQQVTLSCSPISGHRSVSWYQQTPGQGLQFLFEYFSETQRNKGNFPGRFSGRQFSNSRSEMNVSTLELGDSALYLCASSLERNTEAFFGQGTRLTVV.

The V gene is TRBV7-8, the J gene TRBJ2-2; tentatively, D is TRBD1 (6 bases). Trimming took off 3 bases at V and 3 bases at J, with 8 bases between the two ends. This CDR3 comprises 14 residues. Germline lookup yields CDR1 SGHVS and CDR2 FQNEAQ. The CDR3: CASSFRQDTGELFF. In DNA form, the CDR3 reads TGTGCCAGCAGCTTTCGACAGGACACCGGGGAGCTGTTTTTT.

This clone was seen only a few times. The chain links TRBV18 to TRBJ1-2, with D perhaps TRBD1 (5 bases). CDR3 length equals 15 residues. V was clipped by 3 bases and J by 7 bases, with 18 bases between them. CDR1 is KGHSH and CDR2 is LQKENI in the germline V gene. CDR3 residues: CASSPDRDWTSGYTF. Here the CDR3 DNA reads TGTGCCAGCTCACCTGACCGGGACTGGACCAGTGGCTACACCTTC.

The CDR3 here is CASSADYRGFYNEQFF. CDR3 bases: TGTGCCAGCAGCGCAGACTACAGGGGGTTCTACAATGAGCAGTTCTTC. The gene calls are TRBV9 and TRBJ2-1; 8 bases align to TRBD1. Germline CDR1 SGDLS, CDR2 YYNGEE. The CDR3 has 16 amino acids. The J segment lost 3 bases and the V segment lost 3 bases, leaving 8 bases of the junction unmatched.

The gene calls are TRBV5-5 and TRBJ1-4; D might be TRBD1 (5 bases). The ends were cut back, 0 bases at V and 5 bases at J, with 17 bases in the middle. This CDR3 contains 17 residues. Germline CDR1 reads SGHKS; CDR2 reads YYEKEE (reference sequence). For the CDR3, the DNA is TGTGCCAGCAGCTTGGGGGGCCTGCCGGGACTCAATGAAAAACTGTTTTTT. Protein: CASSLGGLPGLNEKLFF.

The CDR3 bases are TGTGCCAGCAGTGATGGGCAGTGGGATGGCTACACCTTC. As protein: CASSDGQWDGYTF. V gene TRBV25-1 combines with J gene TRBJ1-2; D unresolved. CDR3 length equals 13 residues. Germline V gene lookup returns CDR1 MGHDK and CDR2 SYGVNS. Trimming stripped 3 bases from V and 6 bases from J, with 11 bases between.

V is TRBV5-4 and J is TRBJ1-4, with D tentatively TRBD1 (5 bases). Germline CDR1 reads SGHNT; CDR2 reads YYREEE (reference sequence). The CDR3 is 14 residues long. This chain's CDR3 is CASGRGIPNEKLFF. CDR3 DNA: TGTGCGAGCGGGAGGGGCATACCTAATGAAAAACTGTTTTTT.

CDR3 coding DNA: TGTGCCAGCAGCCGCATGACTAGCGGGTCCTACAATGAGCAGTTCTTC. This gives the protein CASSRMTSGSYNEQFF. This rearrangement joins TRBV14 to TRBJ2-1; 10 bases match TRBD2. Unmatched junction bases numbered 4, after V lost 4 bases and J lost 1 base. Germline CDR1 SGHDN, CDR2 FVKESK. CDR3 length: 16 amino acids. Drawing the rest from reference TRBV14 and TRBJ2-1, the complete variable domain is EAGVTQFPSHSVIEKGQTVTLRCDPISGHDNLYWYRRVMGKEIKFLLHFVKESKQDESGMPNNRFLAERTGGTYSTLKVQPAELEDSGVYFCASSRMTSGSYNEQFFGPGTRLTVL.

The V gene is TRBV3-1 (or the pseudogene TRBV3-2), the J gene TRBJ1-6, with 9 bases lining up with TRBD1. CDR1 is LGHDT and CDR2 is YNNKEL in the germline V gene (reference sequence). The CDR3 is made up of 17 amino acids. Trimming removed 6 bases from V and 10 bases from J; junction bases left unmatched: 16. CDR3 DNA: TGTGCCAGCAGGTACAGCCCCGGGACAGGGTTCGGGTCACCCCTCCACTTT. Translating it yields CASRYSPGTGFGSPLHF.

This clone was picked up one time. This sequence joins TRBV5-6 and TRBJ2-7; 9 bases line up with TRBD1. The CDR3 spans 14 residues. J gave up 3 bases and V 4 bases, and 5 bases lay outside the gene matches. Germline CDR1 SGHDT, CDR2 YYEEEE. The CDR3 region has the DNA TGTGCCAGCAGCGGACAGGGGACAAACTACGAGCAGTACTTC. Protein: CASSGQGTNYEQYF.

J is TRBJ2-1 and V is TRBV5-8; D is undetermined. Trimming cost V 2 bases and J 6 bases, with 6 bases left between them. This CDR3 has 12 amino acids. Germline loops: CDR1 SGHTS, CDR2 YDEGEE. DNA of the CDR3: TGTGCCAGCAGCTTTCCGGTCAATGAGCAGTTCTTC. Translated: CASSFPVNEQFF.

This chain connects TRBV6-5 to TRBJ2-7, with D possibly being TRBD1 (6 bases). CDR3 length equals 13 residues. Germline lookup yields CDR1 MNHEY and CDR2 SVGAGI. The V end lost 5 bases, the J end lost 4 bases, and 12 bases lay between the germline ends. This CDR3 is CASSNPQGYEQYF. CDR3 nucleotide sequence: TGTGCCAGCAGTAATCCACAGGGATACGAGCAGTACTTC.